Described below is a single TCR beta chain sequence and its context. This sample was included in a study of blood T cell repertoires in COVID-19. Clones were sequenced by immunoSEQ multiplex PCR, and TCRdb holds only the in-frame ones, with some missing. The data contain 200,000 to 250,000 clones, 83% of them singletons. Trimming cost V 5 bases and J 0 bases, with 7 bases left between them. The germline V gene has CDR1 MNHEY and CDR2 SVGEGT. This CDR3 region has 14 residues. This rearrangement joins TRBV6-2 or TRBV6-3 to TRBJ2-2; D possibly corresponds to TRBD1 (5 bases). Sequencing was done on a sample of peripheral blood. The sequence derives from a woman aged 25 to 39 with COVID-19, enrolled during active disease. CDR3 in amino acids: CASSRTTNTGELFF. CDR3 in DNA: TGTGCCAGCAGTCGGACAACGAACACCGGGGAGCTGTTTTTT.